These 20 T cell receptor beta chains were all obtained from the same sample, sequenced in a study of persistence of HIV-infected CD4 T cells. No cognate antigen is known for these TCRs. This nonspecific control used anti-CD3/anti-CD28 bead stimulation of CD4+ T cells. Responding CD4+ T cells were sorted by upregulation of both CD40 ligand and CD69. Sequencing used immunoSEQ version 4 in survey mode. The method was immunoSEQ multiplex PCR; TCRdb's version includes in-frame clones alone and lacks a portion of them. Among about 45,000 clones, roughly 92% were seen once, and the ten largest hold approximately 1.8%. The sequenced sample was CD4+ T cells sorted from PBMCs after approximately 19-hour stimulation, obtained from a patient who received antiretroviral therapy. The receptor set was obtained from an adult man with HIV who was CMV-seropositive.

The V and J genes are TRBV28 and TRBJ2-3, with 9 bases matching TRBD2. The CDR3 has 15 residues. With V trimmed by 7 bases and J by 7 bases, 12 bases remained unmatched. CDR1 MDHEN and CDR2 SYDVKM come from the germline V gene. The CDR3 protein is CASTLVGGGGNTQYF. CDR3 in DNA: TGTGCCAGCACCTTAGTCGGCGGGGGGGGCAATACGCAGTATTTT.

The V and J genes are TRBV2 and TRBJ1-2; no definite D call. V shed 2 bases and J shed 2 bases, with 6 bases lying between them. This CDR3 region has 13 residues. Germline V gene lookup returns CDR1 SNHLY and CDR2 FYNNEI. This CDR3 reads CASSEQINYGYTF. The CDR3 DNA follows: TGTGCCAGCAGTGAACAGATAAACTATGGCTACACCTTC. Full variable domain (rest looked up from reference TRBV2 and TRBJ1-2): EPEVTQTPSHQVTQMGQEVILRCVPISNHLYFYWYRQILGQKVEFLVSFYNNEISEKSEIFDDQFSVERPDGSNFTLKIRSTKLEDSAMYFCASSEQINYGYTFGSGTRLTVV.

V and J are TRBV19 and TRBJ1-1, with TRBD1 identical over 10 bases. Germline lookup yields CDR1 LNHDA and CDR2 SQIVND (reference sequence). CDR3 length: 15 residues. V trimming: 5 bases; J trimming: 1 base; junction bases outside the gene matches: 4. The CDR3 region is CASSPRDRGNTEAFF. In DNA form, the CDR3 reads TGTGCCAGTAGTCCTCGGGACAGGGGGAACACTGAAGCTTTCTTT.

The V call is TRBV12-3 or TRBV12-4, the J call TRBJ1-1; D not certain. The CDR3 has 13 amino acids. Trimming took off 3 bases at V and 1 base at J, with 6 bases between the two ends. The CDR3 loop is CASSFQENTEAFF. The CDR3 DNA reads as TGTGCCAGCAGTTTTCAGGAGAACACTGAAGCTTTCTTT.

This clone was recorded a few times. V gene TRBV28 combines with J gene TRBJ1-2; D gene uncertain. V was cut by 6 bases and J by 8 bases, with 16 bases left in between. The germline V gene encodes CDR1 MDHEN and CDR2 SYDVKM. There are 13 residues in the CDR3. The CDR3 sequence is CASSRDPMGGYTF. Here the CDR3 DNA reads TGTGCCAGCAGCCGAGACCCAATGGGAGGCTACACCTTC.

The chain is built from TRBV27 and TRBJ1-1; no reliable D call. V dropped 5 bases and J dropped 1 base, with 8 bases sitting between them. Germline CDR1 is MNHEY and CDR2 is SMNVEV (reference sequence). The CDR3 has 13 amino acids. CDR3 coding DNA: TGTGCCAGCAGTAGTCGGGGGAACACTGAAGCTTTCTTT. Its protein product is CASSSRGNTEAFF.

The chain couples TRBV3-1 (or the pseudogene TRBV3-2) to TRBJ2-1, with D hard to call. Trimming pared 0 bases from V and 0 bases from J, leaving 9 bases between. This CDR3 is built from 16 residues. Germline V gene sequence: CDR1 LGHDT, CDR2 YNNKEL (reference sequence). Written as DNA, the CDR3 is TGTGCCAGCAGCCAAGACCTCGATAACTCCTACAATGAGCAGTTCTTC. Amino acid sequence: CASSQDLDNSYNEQFF.

The chain has TRBV25-1 and TRBJ2-3; TRBD2 matches 12 bases. Per germline, CDR1 MGHDK and CDR2 SYGVNS. This CDR3 has 15 amino acids. The V segment lost 5 bases and the J segment 6 bases; nucleotides outside the gene matches: 6. The CDR3: CASSLAGGPVDTQYF. The CDR3 DNA is TGTGCCAGCAGTCTAGCGGGGGGGCCGGTCGATACGCAGTATTTT. Drawing the rest from reference TRBV25-1 and TRBJ2-3, the complete variable domain is EADIYQTPRYLVIGTGKKITLECSQTMGHDKMYWYQQDPGMELHLIHYSYGVNSTEKGDLSSESTVSRIRTEHFPLTLESARPSHTSQYLCASSLAGGPVDTQYFGPGTRLTVL.

V usage is TRBV28 and J usage is TRBJ2-3; TRBD1 might be the D (5 bases). The ends were cut back, 2 bases at V and 5 bases at J, with 11 bases in the middle. Per germline, CDR1 MDHEN and CDR2 SYDVKM. The CDR3 contains 14 residues. CDR3 DNA sequence: TGTGCCAGCAGTTTAGGGGCCATTCTAGATACGCAGTATTTT. It is translated as CASSLGAILDTQYF.

This chain connects TRBV28 to TRBJ2-7; 11 nucleotides agree with TRBD2. Unmatched junction bases numbered 2, after V lost 4 bases and J lost 3 bases. This CDR3 contains 14 residues. Germline CDR1 is MDHEN and CDR2 is SYDVKM. The CDR3 nucleotides are TGTGCCAGCAGTTCAGGGACTAGCGGCTACGAGCAGTACTTC. This encodes CASSSGTSGYEQYF. The variable domain in full, completed from reference TRBV28 and TRBJ2-7, reads DVKVTQSSRYLVKRTGEKVFLECVQDMDHENMFWYRQDPGLGLRLIYFSYDVKMKEKGDIPEGYSVSREKKERFSLILESASTNQTSMYLCASSSGTSGYEQYFGPGTRLTVT.

The V call is TRBV19, the J call TRBJ2-3; D possibly corresponds to TRBD2 (6 bases). The CDR3 is 14 amino acids. Deletions cut 6 bases from V and 3 bases from J, with 13 bases between. The germline V gene encodes CDR1 LNHDA and CDR2 SQIVND (reference sequence). The CDR3 protein is CASSRDLKTDTQYF. The CDR3 nucleotides read TGTGCCAGTAGCAGGGACTTGAAGACAGATACGCAGTATTTT. Based on the CDR3 plus reference TRBV19 and TRBJ2-3, the full variable domain is DGGITQSPKYLFRKEGQNVTLSCEQNLNHDAMYWYRQDPGQGLRLIYYSQIVNDFQKGDIAEGYSVSREKKESFPLTVTSAQKNPTAFYLCASSRDLKTDTQYFGPGTRLTVL.

V is TRBV25-1 and J is TRBJ1-6; D may be TRBD1 (5 bases). The CDR3 is made up of 13 amino acids. V was clipped by 3 bases and J by 7 bases, with 7 bases between them. Germline V gives CDR1 MGHDK, CDR2 SYGVNS. In nucleotides, the CDR3 is TGTGCCAGCAGTGACAGGGAGAATTCACCCCTCCACTTT. Its protein is CASSDRENSPLHF.

J is TRBJ2-6 and V is TRBV27, with a possible D match to TRBD1 (6 bases). V dropped 2 bases and J dropped 5 bases, with 7 bases sitting between them. Looked up from germline, CDR1 is MNHEY and CDR2 is SMNVEV (reference sequence). The CDR3 consists of 14 residues. DNA of the CDR3: TGTGCCAGCAGTTTACAGGGGTGGGCCAACGTCCTGACTTTC. This gives the protein CASSLQGWANVLTF.

The CDR3 here is CASSSRQGISSEKLFF. The CDR3 DNA reads TGTGCCAGCAGCTCTCGACAGGGAATCTCGAGTGAAAAACTGTTTTTT. The V gene is TRBV3-1 (or the pseudogene TRBV3-2), the J gene TRBJ1-4; 7 positions agree with TRBD1. Looked up from germline, CDR1 is LGHDT and CDR2 is YNNKEL (reference sequence). V lost 5 bases to trimming and J lost 7 bases; unmatched junction nucleotides: 13. The CDR3 runs 16 residues.

V usage is TRBV7-3 and J usage is TRBJ1-5; no reliable D call. Trimming stripped 5 bases from V and 6 bases from J, with 17 bases between. The CDR3 totals 15 residues. Looked up from germline, CDR1 is SGHTA and CDR2 is FQGTGA. The CDR3 reads CASSPRPAVIQPQHF. As DNA, the CDR3 is TGTGCCAGCAGCCCAAGACCAGCCGTAATTCAGCCCCAGCATTTT.

This chain links TRBV3-1 (or the pseudogene TRBV3-2) with TRBJ1-6; TRBD1 matches at 7 bases. CDR3 length equals 16 residues. Germline loops: CDR1 LGHDT, CDR2 YNNKEL (reference sequence). Trimming took 2 bases from V and 9 from J; bases not matched to a gene: 10. CDR3 sequence (DNA): TGTGCCAGCAGCCAATTCGGTCAGGGGGTCGGTTCACCCCTCCACTTT. As protein: CASSQFGQGVGSPLHF.

The chain is built from TRBV9 and TRBJ2-7, with 14 bases that match TRBD2. Looked up from germline, CDR1 is SGDLS and CDR2 is YYNGEE. CDR3 length equals 16 residues. Germline trimming cut 3 bases from V and 0 bases from J; bases unmatched to any gene: 2. CDR3 DNA sequence: TGTGCCAGCAGCGCGGGACTAGCGGGGGACTCCTACGAGCAGTACTTC. Protein product: CASSAGLAGDSYEQYF.

The table lists this clone with a count of one. The genes are TRBV18 and TRBJ1-1; D ambiguous. The CDR3 runs to 13 residues. Germline CDR1 KGHSH, CDR2 LQKENI. V was clipped by 8 bases and J by 4 bases, with 14 bases between them. The CDR3 coding sequence is TGTGCCAGCCTCGGGGTTGGTGTCACTGAAGCTTTCTTT. Translation gives CASLGVGVTEAFF.

The rearrangement links TRBV6-5 to TRBJ2-1; D not resolved. Germline-derived CDR1 and CDR2 are MNHEY and SVGAGI. V dropped 4 bases and J dropped 2 bases, with 12 bases sitting between them. The CDR3 is 15 residues long. The CDR3 coding sequence is TGTGCCAGCAGTTCCATACACAAACCCTACAATGAGCAGTTCTTC. Protein product: CASSSIHKPYNEQFF.

By proportion, this clone is medium-sized. The chain couples TRBV3-1 (or the pseudogene TRBV3-2) to TRBJ1-1; no clear D gene. Germline values: CDR1 LGHDT, CDR2 YNNKEL (reference sequence). V lost 0 bases to trimming and J lost 3 bases, with 5 bases between them. There are 13 residues in the CDR3. DNA for the CDR3: TGTGCCAGCAGCCAAGAGTCAGACACTGAAGCTTTCTTT. It yields the protein CASSQESDTEAFF.